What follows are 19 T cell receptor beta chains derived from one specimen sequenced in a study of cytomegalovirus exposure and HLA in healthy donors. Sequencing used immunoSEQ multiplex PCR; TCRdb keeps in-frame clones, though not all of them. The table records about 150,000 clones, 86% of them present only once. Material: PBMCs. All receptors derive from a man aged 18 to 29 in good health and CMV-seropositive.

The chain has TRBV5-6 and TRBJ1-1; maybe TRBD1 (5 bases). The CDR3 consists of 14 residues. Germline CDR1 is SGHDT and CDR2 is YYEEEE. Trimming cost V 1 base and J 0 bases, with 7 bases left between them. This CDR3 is CASSLRGLNTEAFF. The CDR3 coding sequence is TGTGCCAGCAGCTTGCGGGGGTTGAACACTGAAGCTTTCTTT.

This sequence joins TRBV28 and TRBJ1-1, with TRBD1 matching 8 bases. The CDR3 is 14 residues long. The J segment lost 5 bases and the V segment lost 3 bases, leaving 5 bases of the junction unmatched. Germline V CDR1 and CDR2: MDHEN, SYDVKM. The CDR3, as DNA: TGTGCCAGCAGTTTGACAGGGGTTACGACTGAAGCTTTCTTT. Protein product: CASSLTGVTTEAFF.

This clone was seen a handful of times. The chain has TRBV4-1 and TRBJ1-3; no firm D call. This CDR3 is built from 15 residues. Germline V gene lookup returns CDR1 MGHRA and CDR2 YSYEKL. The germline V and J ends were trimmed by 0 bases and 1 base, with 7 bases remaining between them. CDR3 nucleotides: TGCGCCAGCAGCCAAGAATCGAGATCTGGAAACACCATATATTTT. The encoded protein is CASSQESRSGNTIYF.

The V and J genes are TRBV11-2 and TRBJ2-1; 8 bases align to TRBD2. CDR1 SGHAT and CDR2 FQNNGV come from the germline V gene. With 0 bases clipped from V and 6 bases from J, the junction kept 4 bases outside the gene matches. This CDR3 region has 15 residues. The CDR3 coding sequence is TGTGCCAGCAGCTTAGATCCGGGAGGGTCCAATGAGCAGTTCTTC. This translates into CASSLDPGGSNEQFF.

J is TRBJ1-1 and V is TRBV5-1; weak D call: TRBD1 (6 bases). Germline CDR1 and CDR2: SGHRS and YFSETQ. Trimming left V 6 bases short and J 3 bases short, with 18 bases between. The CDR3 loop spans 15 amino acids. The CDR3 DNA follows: TGCGCCAGCAACCGGGTGGGGGCTGGGGACACTGAAGCTTTCTTT. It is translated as CASNRVGAGDTEAFF.

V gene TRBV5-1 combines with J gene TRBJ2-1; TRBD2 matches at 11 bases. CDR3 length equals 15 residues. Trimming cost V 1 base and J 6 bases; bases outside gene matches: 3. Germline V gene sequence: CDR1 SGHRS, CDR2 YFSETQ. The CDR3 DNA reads TGCGCCAGCAGCTTGATAGCGGGAGGGGGCAATGAGCAGTTCTTC. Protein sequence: CASSLIAGGGNEQFF.

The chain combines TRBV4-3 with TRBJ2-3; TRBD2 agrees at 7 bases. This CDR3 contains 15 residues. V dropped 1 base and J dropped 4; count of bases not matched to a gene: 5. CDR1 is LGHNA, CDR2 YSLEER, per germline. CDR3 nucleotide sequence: TGCGCCAGCAGCCAAGGGGCGGGAGCTGCAGATACGCAGTATTTT. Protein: CASSQGAGAADTQYF.

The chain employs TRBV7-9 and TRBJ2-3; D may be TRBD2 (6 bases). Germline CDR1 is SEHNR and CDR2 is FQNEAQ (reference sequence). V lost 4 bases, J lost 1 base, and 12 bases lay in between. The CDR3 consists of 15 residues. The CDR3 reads CASSSWGGGTDTQYF. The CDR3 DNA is TGTGCCAGCAGCTCGTGGGGCGGGGGCACAGATACGCAGTATTTT.

The CDR3 loop is CASSHERGGAYNEQFF. The CDR3 DNA sequence: TGCGCCAGCAGCCATGAGCGGGGGGGCGCCTACAATGAGCAGTTCTTC. The chain recombines TRBV4-1 with TRBJ2-1, with 10 bases identical to TRBD2. Germline V CDR1 and CDR2: MGHRA, YSYEKL. V trimming: 3 bases; J trimming: 2 bases; junction bases outside the gene matches: 4. The CDR3 runs 16 residues.

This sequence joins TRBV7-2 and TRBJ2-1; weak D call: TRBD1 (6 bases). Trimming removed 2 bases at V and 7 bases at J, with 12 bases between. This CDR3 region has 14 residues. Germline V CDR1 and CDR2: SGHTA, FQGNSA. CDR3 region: CASSLRDIGNEQFF. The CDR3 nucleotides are TGTGCCAGCAGCTTAAGGGACATAGGGAATGAGCAGTTCTTC. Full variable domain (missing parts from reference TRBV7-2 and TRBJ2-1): GAGVSQSPSNKVTEKGKDVELRCDPISGHTALYWYRQSLGQGLEFLIYFQGNSAPDKSGLPSDRFSAERTGGSVSTLTIQRTQQEDSAVYLCASSLRDIGNEQFFGPGTRLTVL.

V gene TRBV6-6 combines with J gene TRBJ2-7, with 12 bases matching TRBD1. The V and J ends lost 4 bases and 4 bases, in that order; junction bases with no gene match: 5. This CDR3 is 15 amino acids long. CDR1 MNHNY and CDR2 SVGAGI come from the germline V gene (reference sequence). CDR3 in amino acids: CASSLGTGGPYEQYF. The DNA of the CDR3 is TGTGCCAGCAGTTTGGGGACAGGGGGCCCGTACGAGCAGTACTTC.

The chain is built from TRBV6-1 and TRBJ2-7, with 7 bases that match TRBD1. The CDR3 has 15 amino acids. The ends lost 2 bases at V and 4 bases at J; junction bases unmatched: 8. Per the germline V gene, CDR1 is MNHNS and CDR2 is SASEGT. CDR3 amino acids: CASSEIEGANYEQYF. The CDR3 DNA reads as TGTGCCAGCAGTGAAATCGAGGGGGCAAATTACGAGCAGTACTTC.

The CDR3 nucleotides read TGTGCCAGCAGCGCGCAGCCGGGAGCGAACTATGGCTACACCTTC. Protein product: CASSAQPGANYGYTF. This rearrangement joins TRBV9 to TRBJ1-2; D call uncertain. Germline loops: CDR1 SGDLS, CDR2 YYNGEE. The CDR3 runs 15 residues. V was pared by 3 bases and J by 2 bases, with 14 bases between.

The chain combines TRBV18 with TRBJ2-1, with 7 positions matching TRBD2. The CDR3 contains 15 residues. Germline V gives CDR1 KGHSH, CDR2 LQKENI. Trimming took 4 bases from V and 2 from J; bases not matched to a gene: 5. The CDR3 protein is CASSQGTSAYNEQFF. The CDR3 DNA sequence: TGTGCCAGCTCACAAGGAACTAGCGCCTACAATGAGCAGTTCTTC.

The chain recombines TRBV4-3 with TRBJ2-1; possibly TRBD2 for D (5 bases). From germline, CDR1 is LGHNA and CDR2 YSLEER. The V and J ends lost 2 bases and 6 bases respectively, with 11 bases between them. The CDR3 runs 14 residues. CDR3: CASSQTRGLNEQFF. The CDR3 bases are TGCGCCAGCAGCCAAACTAGAGGGCTCAATGAGCAGTTCTTC.

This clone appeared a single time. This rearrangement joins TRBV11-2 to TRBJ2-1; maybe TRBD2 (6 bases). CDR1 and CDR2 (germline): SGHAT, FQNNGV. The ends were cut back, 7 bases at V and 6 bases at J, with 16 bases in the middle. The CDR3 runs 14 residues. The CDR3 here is CASTSTSGGNEQFF. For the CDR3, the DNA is TGTGCCAGCACCTCGACTAGTGGGGGCAATGAGCAGTTCTTC.

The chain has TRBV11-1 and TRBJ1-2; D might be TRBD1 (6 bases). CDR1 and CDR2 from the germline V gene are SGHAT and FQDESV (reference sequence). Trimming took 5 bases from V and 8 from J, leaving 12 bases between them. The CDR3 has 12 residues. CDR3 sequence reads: CASSGGGLGYTF. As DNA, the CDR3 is TGTGCCAGCAGCGGCGGGGGCCTAGGCTACACCTTC. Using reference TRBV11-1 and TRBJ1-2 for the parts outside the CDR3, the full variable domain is EAEVAQSPRYKITEKSQAVAFWCDPISGHATLYWYRQILGQGPELLVQFQDESVVDDSQLPKDRFSAERLKGVDSTLKIQPAELGDSAMYLCASSGGGLGYTFGSGTRLTVV.

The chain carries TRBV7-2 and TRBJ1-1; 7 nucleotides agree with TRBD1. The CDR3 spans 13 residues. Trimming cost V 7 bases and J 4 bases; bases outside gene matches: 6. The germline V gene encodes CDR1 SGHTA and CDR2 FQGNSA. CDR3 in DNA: TGTGCCAGCACCTACAGGGGTGCCACTGAAGCTTTCTTT. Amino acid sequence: CASTYRGATEAFF.

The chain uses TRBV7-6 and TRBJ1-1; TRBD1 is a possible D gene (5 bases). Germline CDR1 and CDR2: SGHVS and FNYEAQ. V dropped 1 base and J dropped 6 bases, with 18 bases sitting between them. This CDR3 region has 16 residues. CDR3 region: CASSLVSTGQGAEAFF. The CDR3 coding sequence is TGTGCCAGCAGCTTAGTCAGCACAGGCCAAGGCGCTGAAGCTTTCTTT.